This is a list of T cell receptor beta chains from one sample in a study of CD8 T cells in Susac syndrome. TCRdb reprocessed the immunoSEQ multiplex PCR reads via MiXCR and lists one record per CDR3 protein. The table lists tens of thousands of distinct CDR3 sequences, approximately 94% of them singletons. The source material was CD4+ T cells from PBMCs. Receptors were obtained from a human donor with Susac syndrome. CDR3s include the opening cysteine and the closing phenylalanine or tryptophan. A D gene is named only where the DNA matches it firmly. The size of a clone is reported for some rows only, either as once, few or many, or as a class for expanded clones.

D gene: TRBD2; clone size: NA; V gene: TRBV7-2; J gene: TRBJ2-5; CDR3 DNA: TGTGCCAGCAGCCTTTGGACTAGCGGGAGGGCAGGGGAGACCCAGTACTTC; CDR3 protein: CASSLWTSGRAGETQYF
D gene: NA; clone size: NA; V gene: TRBV19; J gene: TRBJ2-5; CDR3 DNA: TGTGCCAGTAGCAACAGGGACCAAGAGACCCAGTACTTC; CDR3 protein: CASSNRDQETQYF
D gene: NA; clone size: NA; V gene: TRBV12-3/TRBV12-4; J gene: TRBJ2-7; CDR3 DNA: TGTGCCAGCAGTTACGAGCAGTACTTC; CDR3 protein: CASSYEQYF
D gene: NA; clone size: NA; V gene: TRBV5-1; J gene: TRBJ1-6; CDR3 DNA: TGCGCCAGCAGCCCAAATCCGGGACGACTACGACACTATTCACCCCTCCACTTT; CDR3 protein: CASSPNPGRLRHYSPLHF
D gene: NA; clone size: NA; V gene: TRBV27; J gene: TRBJ1-3; CDR3 DNA: TGTGCCAGCACCTCGTCTTTGGGATCTGGAAACACCATATATTTT; CDR3 protein: CASTSSLGSGNTIYF
D gene: TRBD1; clone size: NA; V gene: TRBV7-3; J gene: TRBJ2-1; CDR3 DNA: TGTGCCAGCAGCTTGGACAGGGAAGGATACAATGAGCAGTTCTTC; CDR3 protein: CASSLDREGYNEQFF
D gene: NA; clone size: NA; V gene: TRBV7-9; J gene: TRBJ2-7; CDR3 DNA: TGTGCCAGCAGCCGGGACGGCAGCTCCTACGAGCAGTACTTC; CDR3 protein: CASSRDGSSYEQYF
D gene: NA; clone size: NA; V gene: TRBV5-6; J gene: TRBJ2-2; CDR3 DNA: TGTGCCAGCAGCTTTCGGACGGTCGCCACCGGGGAGCTGTTTTTT; CDR3 protein: CASSFRTVATGELFF
D gene: NA; clone size: NA; V gene: TRBV15; J gene: TRBJ1-1; CDR3 DNA: TGTGCCACCTTAGACACTGGGAACACTGAAGCTTTCTTT; CDR3 protein: CATLDTGNTEAFF
D gene: NA; clone size: NA; V gene: TRBV3-1; J gene: TRBJ2-1; CDR3 DNA: TGTGCCAGCAGCGCGCGCTACAATGAGCAGTTCTTC; CDR3 protein: CASSARYNEQFF
D gene: TRBD2; clone size: NA; V gene: TRBV9; J gene: TRBJ2-7; CDR3 DNA: TGTGCCAGCAGCGGGGCCCCGGCTAGCGGGATGTTGTACGAGCAGTACTTC; CDR3 protein: CASSGAPASGMLYEQYF
D gene: TRBD2; clone size: NA; V gene: TRBV27; J gene: TRBJ2-1; CDR3 DNA: TGTGCCAGCAGTCCCACCCTCGGACTAGCGGCTGGTCATTACAATGAGCAGTTCTTC; CDR3 protein: CASSPTLGLAAGHYNEQFF
D gene: NA; clone size: NA; V gene: TRBV5-6; J gene: TRBJ2-6; CDR3 DNA: TGTGCCAGCAGCTTGTACAGGTCTGGGGCCAACGTCCTGACTTTC; CDR3 protein: CASSLYRSGANVLTF
D gene: TRBD1; clone size: NA; V gene: TRBV7-2; J gene: TRBJ2-7; CDR3 DNA: TGTGCCAGCAGCTCCACCGGGGACAGGAGCTCCTACGAGCAGTATTTC; CDR3 protein: CASSSTGDRSSYEQYF
D gene: TRBD2; clone size: NA; V gene: TRBV25-1; J gene: TRBJ2-1; CDR3 DNA: TGTGCCAGCAGTGACGGGCTAGCGGACAATGAGCAGTTCTTC; CDR3 protein: CASSDGLADNEQFF
D gene: NA; clone size: NA; V gene: TRBV3-1; J gene: TRBJ2-7; CDR3 DNA: TGTGCCAGCAGCCGCGACAGCGCCTACGAGCAGTACTTC; CDR3 protein: CASSRDSAYEQYF
D gene: TRBD1; clone size: NA; V gene: TRBV19; J gene: TRBJ2-7; CDR3 DNA: TGTGCCAGTAGTGGGACCGGGACAGGGGTATCCTACGAGCAGTACTTC; CDR3 protein: CASSGTGTGVSYEQYF
D gene: NA; clone size: NA; V gene: TRBV7-3; J gene: TRBJ1-6; CDR3 DNA: TGTGCCAGCAGCTCTTACGGGGCTTCCAATTCACCCCTCCACTTT; CDR3 protein: CASSSYGASNSPLHF
D gene: NA; clone size: NA; V gene: TRBV29-1; J gene: TRBJ1-1; CDR3 DNA: TGCAGCGTTCCCGGGGTCATGAACACTGAAGCTTTCTTT; CDR3 protein: CSVPGVMNTEAFF
D gene: NA; clone size: NA; V gene: TRBV28; J gene: TRBJ2-1; CDR3 DNA: TGTGCCAGCGTCAAGAGTGGCGGATCCTACAATGAGCAGTTCTTC; CDR3 protein: CASVKSGGSYNEQFF
D gene: TRBD2; clone size: NA; V gene: TRBV12-3/TRBV12-4; J gene: TRBJ2-5; CDR3 DNA: TGTGCCAGCATTAGAGGACTAGCGGAGAGCCAAGAGACCCAGTACTTC; CDR3 protein: CASIRGLAESQETQYF
D gene: NA; clone size: NA; V gene: TRBV12-3/TRBV12-4; J gene: TRBJ2-3; CDR3 DNA: TGTGCCAGCAGTTTTGGGGGAAATACGCAGTATTTT; CDR3 protein: CASSFGGNTQYF
D gene: NA; clone size: NA; V gene: TRBV5-4; J gene: TRBJ1-5; CDR3 DNA: TGTGCCAGCAGCTTGACTGGGTCGGGGATTGGCAATCAGCCCCAGCATTTT; CDR3 protein: CASSLTGSGIGNQPQHF
D gene: NA; clone size: few; V gene: TRBV7-2; J gene: TRBJ2-5; CDR3 DNA: TGTGCCAGCAGCTACGGACCCGAAGAGACCCAGTACTTC; CDR3 protein: CASSYGPEETQYF
D gene: NA; clone size: NA; V gene: TRBV6-5; J gene: TRBJ2-5; CDR3 DNA: TGTGCCAGCAGTTTGAGGGGCGCTGGGGCTAAAGAGACCCAGTACTTC; CDR3 protein: CASSLRGAGAKETQYF
D gene: NA; clone size: NA; V gene: TRBV4-1; J gene: TRBJ1-3; CDR3 DNA: TGCGCCAGCAGCCCCTCCGGAGGGTTGACTGGAAACACCATATATTTT; CDR3 protein: CASSPSGGLTGNTIYF
D gene: NA; clone size: NA; V gene: TRBV3-1; J gene: TRBJ2-7; CDR3 DNA: TGTGCCAGCAGCCAACACCAAGCCCCTCGGCAGTACTTC; CDR3 protein: CASSQHQAPRQYF
D gene: NA; clone size: NA; V gene: TRBV20-1; J gene: TRBJ1-2; CDR3 DNA: TGCAGTGCTAGCACCCAGTCGGCTGGCTACACCTTC; CDR3 protein: CSASTQSAGYTF
D gene: NA; clone size: NA; V gene: TRBV12-3/TRBV12-4; J gene: TRBJ2-7; CDR3 DNA: TGTGCCAGCAGTCCGCCCCGGGACCGACCCTACGAGCAGTACTTC; CDR3 protein: CASSPPRDRPYEQYF
D gene: TRBD2; clone size: NA; V gene: TRBV5-1; J gene: TRBJ2-2; CDR3 DNA: TGCGCCAGCAGCTTACTCAGCGGGGGAGACGGGGAGCTGTTTTTT; CDR3 protein: CASSLLSGGDGELFF
D gene: NA; clone size: NA; V gene: TRBV6-1; J gene: TRBJ2-7; CDR3 DNA: TGTGCCAGCAGCTTCGGCCGGGACGGACAACCCGCGTTC; CDR3 protein: CASSFGRDGQPAF
D gene: TRBD1; clone size: NA; V gene: TRBV12-3/TRBV12-4; J gene: TRBJ2-1; CDR3 DNA: TGTGCCAGCAGTTTTGGGACAGGGCACGATGAGCAGTTCTTC; CDR3 protein: CASSFGTGHDEQFF
D gene: NA; clone size: NA; V gene: TRBV6-6; J gene: TRBJ2-7; CDR3 DNA: TGTGCCAGCAGTTACGAGGGGACACGGGGATTCTACGAGCAGTACTTC; CDR3 protein: CASSYEGTRGFYEQYF
D gene: TRBD2; clone size: NA; V gene: TRBV19; J gene: TRBJ2-1; CDR3 DNA: TGTGCCTGTGCGGGACTAGCGGGAGTCGGCTACAATGAGCAGTTCTTC; CDR3 protein: CACAGLAGVGYNEQFF
D gene: NA; clone size: NA; V gene: TRBV20-1; J gene: TRBJ1-5; CDR3 DNA: TGCAGTGCTAACAGGGCGGATCAGCCCCAGCATTTT; CDR3 protein: CSANRADQPQHF
D gene: NA; clone size: NA; V gene: TRBV5-4; J gene: TRBJ2-3; CDR3 DNA: TGTGCCAGCAGCTTAATCCCCGTGGATACGCAGTATTTT; CDR3 protein: CASSLIPVDTQYF
D gene: TRBD1; clone size: few; V gene: TRBV29-1; J gene: TRBJ2-3; CDR3 DNA: TGCAGCGTTACGGACAGGGGCGGTGGGGATACGCAGTATTTT; CDR3 protein: CSVTDRGGGDTQYF
D gene: TRBD1; clone size: NA; V gene: TRBV27; J gene: TRBJ1-5; CDR3 DNA: TGTGCCAGCAGTTTATCGACAGGGGGTGGCAATCAGCCCCAGCATTTT; CDR3 protein: CASSLSTGGGNQPQHF
D gene: NA; clone size: NA; V gene: TRBV4-1; J gene: TRBJ2-3; CDR3 DNA: TGCGCCAGCAGCCAAGAAGGGGGGACTAACCCCACAGATACGCAGTATTTT; CDR3 protein: CASSQEGGTNPTDTQYF
D gene: TRBD1; clone size: NA; V gene: TRBV6-5; J gene: TRBJ1-2; CDR3 DNA: TGTGCCAGCAGTTACTCCCCGACAGGGAACTATGGCTACACCTTC; CDR3 protein: CASSYSPTGNYGYTF
D gene: TRBD1; clone size: NA; V gene: TRBV20-1; J gene: TRBJ2-7; CDR3 DNA: TGCAGTGCTAAGGACAGGACCTACGAGCAGTACTTC; CDR3 protein: CSAKDRTYEQYF